The next 6 T cell receptor beta chains were all read from a single sample in a study of cytomegalovirus exposure and HLA in healthy donors. PCR employed 60 Vbeta and 13 Jbeta primers. Profiled with immunoSEQ multiplex PCR; TCRdb holds only in-frame clones, not every one. Of under 200,000 clones in the sample, about four fifths were seen once. Material: PBMCs. The receptors were gathered from a male donor in good health and CMV-seropositive.

This clone has more than one count but fewer than ten. The J gene is TRBJ1-5, the V gene TRBV6-6; D is uncertain. V shed 0 bases and J shed 2 bases, with 5 bases lying between them. The CDR3 length is 14 residues. From germline, CDR1 is MNHNY and CDR2 SVGAGI (reference sequence). CDR3: CASSYSGGNQPQHF. Written as DNA, the CDR3 is TGTGCCAGCAGTTACTCGGGAGGCAATCAGCCCCAGCATTTT.

The chain employs TRBV7-6 and TRBJ2-1, with D hard to call. Germline assignment: CDR1 SGHVS and CDR2 FNYEAQ. V dropped 1 base and J dropped 7 bases, with 5 bases sitting between them. CDR3 length equals 12 residues. DNA for the CDR3: TGTGCCAGCAGCTTAGTAGTGAATGAGCAGTTCTTC. It yields the protein CASSLVVNEQFF.

This clone was picked up a small number of times. The chain is built from TRBV5-1 and TRBJ2-1, with unresolved D. Deletions cut 6 bases from V and 2 bases from J, with 15 bases between. The CDR3 covers 15 residues. The germline CDR1 and CDR2 sequences are SGHRS and YFSETQ. This CDR3 is CASTDLSLTYNEQFF. The CDR3 DNA is TGCGCCAGCACCGATCTATCACTCACCTACAATGAGCAGTTCTTC.

This clone was found once. This chain uses TRBV7-2 with TRBJ2-7, with a weak D call TRBD2 (5 bases). Trimming cost V 5 bases and J 3 bases, with 14 bases left between them. The CDR3 has 14 amino acids. The germline CDR1 and CDR2 sequences are SGHTA and FQGNSA. CDR3 sequence: CASSPSARDYEQYF. In nucleotides, the CDR3 is TGTGCCAGCAGCCCCTCCGCTCGGGACTACGAGCAGTACTTC.

The chain's CDR3 is CASSFPGDTQYF. CDR3 nucleotides: TGTGCCAGCAGTTTCCCCGGAGATACGCAGTATTTT. The chain couples TRBV27 to TRBJ2-3, with no clear D. The CDR3 is 12 amino acids. Per germline, CDR1 MNHEY and CDR2 SMNVEV (reference sequence). Trimming removed 3 bases from V and 5 bases from J, with 6 bases in between.

With respect to this clone: Other nucleotide sequences in the sample specify the same CDR3. This CDR3 is CASSVYPGDGYEQYF. In nucleotides, the CDR3 is TGTGCCAGCAGCGTATACCCGGGGGACGGCTACGAGCAGTACTTC. The J gene is TRBJ2-7, the V gene TRBV9, with D maybe TRBD2 (6 bases). Between the trimmed V and J ends, which lost 1 base and 3 bases, there was a span of 14 bases. Germline V gives CDR1 SGDLS, CDR2 YYNGEE. This CDR3 spans 15 amino acids.